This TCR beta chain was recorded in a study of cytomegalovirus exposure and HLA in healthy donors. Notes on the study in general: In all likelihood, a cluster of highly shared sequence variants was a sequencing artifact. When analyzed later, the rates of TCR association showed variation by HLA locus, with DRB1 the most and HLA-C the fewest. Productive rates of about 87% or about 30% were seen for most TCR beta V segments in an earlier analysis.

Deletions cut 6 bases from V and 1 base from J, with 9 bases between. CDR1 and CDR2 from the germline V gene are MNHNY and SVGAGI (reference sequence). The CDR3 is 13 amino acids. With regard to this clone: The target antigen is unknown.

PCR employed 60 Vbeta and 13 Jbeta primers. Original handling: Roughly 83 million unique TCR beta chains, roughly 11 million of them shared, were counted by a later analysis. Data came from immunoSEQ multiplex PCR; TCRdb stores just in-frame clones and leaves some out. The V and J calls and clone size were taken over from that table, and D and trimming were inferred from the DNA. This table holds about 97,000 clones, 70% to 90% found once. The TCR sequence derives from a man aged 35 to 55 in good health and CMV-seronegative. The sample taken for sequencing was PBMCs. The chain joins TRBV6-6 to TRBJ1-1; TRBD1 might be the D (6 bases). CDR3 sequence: CASRQTGNTEAFF. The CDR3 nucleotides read TGTGCCAGCAGACAGACAGGGAACACTGAAGCTTTCTTT.